This paragraph covers one T cell receptor beta chain sequence. This entry is derived from a study of blood T cell repertoires in COVID-19. Study summary: Sites across the United States, Italy and Spain contributed samples from acute and convalescent COVID-19. Sample material is recorded as cDNA or gDNA derived from T cells, B-cell-depleted T cells, or PBMCs.

Seattle researchers signed up patients amid active infection and tracked them longitudinally. Per the original data handling: The assay estimated nucleated cells by amplifying reference gene primers. This table comes from immunoSEQ multiplex PCR, and its TCRdb copy is limited to in-frame clones, with some not included. V and J calls and clone size follow that table, whereas D and trimming were derived from the DNA. The sample has under 250,000 clones, over 75% seen once. Germline V gives CDR1 MDHEN, CDR2 SYDVKM. Trimming cost V 5 bases and J 3 bases, with 13 bases left between them. This CDR3 has 14 amino acids.

Sequenced: peripheral blood. The chain couples TRBV28 to TRBJ1-2; a weak D match, TRBD1 (5 bases). This TCR was recovered from a man between 50 and 59 years old with COVID-19, enrolled during active disease. CDR3 loop: CASSIPTDYYGYTF. CDR3 coding DNA: TGTGCCAGCAGTATCCCGACAGACTACTATGGCTACACCTTC.